The clone carrying this TCR beta chain has at least ten counts. The data were obtained in a study of CD8+CD57+ T cells in acquired aplastic anemia. Genomic DNA was employed as the template in profiling TCR beta VDJ and CDR3. TCRdb processed the reads anew with MiXCR; each CDR3 protein has one entry. The data hold more than 70,000 distinct CDR3 sequences, with roughly three quarters observed a single time. Per the germline V gene, CDR1 is SGHTA and CDR2 is FQGTGA. The CDR3 runs 18 residues. V was clipped by 4 bases and J by 2 bases, with 23 bases between them. The sequenced patients had an expansion of CD8+CD57+ cells seen by flow cytometry.

The sequencing sample was made of sorted CD4+, CD8+, or CD8+CD57+ T cells (not recorded which) from PBMCs. The TCR was taken from a human donor with aplastic anemia. The rearrangement uses TRBV7-3 and TRBJ2-5; D ambiguous. In DNA, the CDR3 is TGTGCCAGCAGCTCATCCATCCGCGGAACGAGGACGCAAGAGACCCAGTACTTC. Protein: CASSSSIRGTRTQETQYF.